The sequence of this T cell receptor beta chain was determined in a study of shared clonotypes between healthy human individuals. Per germline, CDR1 SGHRS and CDR2 YFSETQ. V was clipped by 5 bases and J by 4 bases; unmatched bases: 10. The CDR3 loop spans 15 amino acids. In the case of this clone: The antigen is unknown.

Notes on the study in general: Sampling involved blood alone; tissue repertoires likely differ. A reduction in generation probabilities was seen for non-shared clonotypes relative to those shared by all four donors.

Under the authors' procedure: ImmunoSEQ only sent back junction sequences with no quality scores, so filtering was done differently. Data came from immunoSEQ multiplex PCR; TCRdb stores just in-frame clones and leaves some out. From that table come the V and J calls and clone size; the DNA was used to work out D and trimming. The sample consists of 740,000 or so clones, around four fifths of them appearing once. The origin of this receptor is a woman aged 25 to 45 in good health. The source material was memory CD4+ T cells sorted from blood. Noted subset: CD45RA-negative fraction. The chain carries TRBV5-1 and TRBJ2-3; 7 bases are shared with TRBD1. The CDR3 DNA follows: TGCGCCAGCAGAGGGGACAGATGGGGCGCAGATACGCAGTATTTT. Its translation is CASRGDRWGADTQYF.